The 21 T cell receptor beta chains presented below share a single source sample, sequenced in a study of cytomegalovirus exposure and HLA in healthy donors. The PCR employed 60 Vbeta primers together with 13 Jbeta primers. Assay used: immunoSEQ multiplex PCR; TCRdb lists only in-frame clones, some missing. The sample holds about 210,000 clones, more than 70% seen once. Sequencing used PBMCs. The receptors were gathered from a boy younger than 18 in good health and CMV-seronegative.

This chain connects TRBV9 to TRBJ1-2; TRBD1 agrees at 12 bases. Per the germline V gene, CDR1 is SGDLS and CDR2 is YYNGEE. The CDR3 has 14 amino acids. V lost 4 bases to trimming and J lost 12 bases; unmatched junction nucleotides: 10. CDR3 region: CASSSPPGQGAHTF. The CDR3 bases are TGTGCCAGCAGCTCACCGCCGGGACAGGGGGCCCACACCTTC. Looking up the rest from reference TRBV9 and TRBJ1-2 gives the full variable domain: DSGVTQTPKHLITATGQRVTLRCSPRSGDLSVYWYQQSLDQGLQFLIQYYNGEERAKGNILERFSAQQFPDLHSELNLSSLELGDSALYFCASSSPPGQGAHTFGSGTRLTVV.

For this clone: One end of the junction is discordant with germline, which a read error may explain. The same CDR3 arises from other DNA sequences in this sample as well. The CDR3 sequence: CASSLPQGFQETQYF. In nucleotides, the CDR3 is TGCGCCAGCAGCTTGCCACAGGGTTTCCAAGAGACCCAGTACTTC. The chain uses TRBV5-4 and TRBJ2-5; tentative D call: TRBD1 (6 bases). The CDR3 length is 15 residues. Germline lookup yields CDR1 SGHNT and CDR2 YYREEE (reference sequence). The variable domain in full, with the rest retrieved from reference TRBV5-4 and TRBJ2-5, is ETGVTQSPTHLIKTRGQQVTLRCSSQSGHNTVSWYQQALGQGPQFIFQYYREEENGRGNFPPRFSGLQFPNYSSELNVNALELDDSALYLCASSLPQGFQETQYFGPGTRLLVL.

The rearrangement links TRBV7-9 to TRBJ1-4; D possibly corresponds to TRBD1 (5 bases). The CDR3 loop spans 12 amino acids. V dropped 3 bases and J dropped 13 bases, with 12 bases sitting between them. Germline CDR1 and CDR2: SEHNR and FQNEAQ (reference sequence). The CDR3 DNA reads as TGTGCCAGCAGCTTCGGCGGGGGGTTACTGTTTTTT. Residues: CASSFGGGLLFF.

J is TRBJ1-4 and V is TRBV29-1, with D possibly TRBD1 on 6 matching bases. The V gene lost 1 base and the J gene lost 5 bases, with 14 bases spanning the gap. The length of the CDR3 is 15 residues. Germline V gives CDR1 SQVTM, CDR2 ANQGSEA. CDR3 DNA sequence: TGCAGCGTTGAAGGTTCGCGGCAGGGGAATGAAAAACTGTTTTTT. It specifies CSVEGSRQGNEKLFF.

The DNA of the CDR3 is TGTGCCAGCAGCTTAGCGGTTGGGGCAGGGGGCGCGACCGGGGAGCTGTTTTTT. Amino acids: CASSLAVGAGGATGELFF. The chain has TRBV7-6 and TRBJ2-2; TRBD1 matches at 8 bases. Germline loops: CDR1 SGHVS, CDR2 FNYEAQ. The length of the CDR3 is 18 residues. J lost 5 bases, V lost 0 bases, and 11 bases had no gene match.

V and J are TRBV6-5 and TRBJ1-3, with D uncertain. The germline CDR1 and CDR2 sequences are MNHEY and SVGAGI. The CDR3 has 12 residues. V lost 7 bases to trimming and J lost 4 bases, with 8 bases between them. CDR3 sequence (DNA): TGTGCCAGCACTTCCCCCGGAAACACCATATATTTT. Amino acid sequence: CASTSPGNTIYF.

J is TRBJ1-5 and V is TRBV6-1; the D gene is possibly TRBD1 (5 bases). With 1 base removed from V and 7 bases from J, the gap between germline ends came to 11 bases. CDR1 is MNHNS, CDR2 SASEGT, per germline. CDR3 length: 14 residues. The CDR3 DNA sequence: TGTGCCAGCAGTGAAGGGCCAGGGAGGCAGCCCCAGCATTTT. This sequence encodes CASSEGPGRQPQHF.

This sequence joins TRBV28 and TRBJ1-6; D is ambiguous. With 2 bases removed from V and 8 bases from J, the gap between germline ends came to 16 bases. Germline-derived CDR1 and CDR2 are MDHEN and SYDVKM. The CDR3 contains 16 residues. DNA of the CDR3: TGTGCCAGCAGTTTAGGCGGAGAAGGGAGGGATTCACCCCTCCACTTT. This gives the protein CASSLGGEGRDSPLHF.

The rearrangement joins TRBV2 to TRBJ2-7; 8 nucleotides align to TRBD2. The CDR3 is 13 residues long. V trimming: 7 bases; J trimming: 6 bases; junction bases outside the gene matches: 8. From germline, CDR1 is SNHLY and CDR2 FYNNEI. The CDR3 DNA follows: TGTGCCAGCACCCGGCTAGCGGGCATCGAGCAGTACTTC. Its protein is CASTRLAGIEQYF.

On this clone: The sample contains more than one DNA sequence encoding this CDR3. The chain combines TRBV30 with TRBJ1-1; no firm D call. Germline V CDR1 and CDR2: GTSNPN, SVGIG (reference sequence). This CDR3 is 13 amino acids long. Trimming removed 0 bases at V and 4 bases at J, with 9 bases between. The CDR3 bases are TGTGCCTGGAGTGTAGCGGGTGGCACTGAAGCTTTCTTT. The encoded protein is CAWSVAGGTEAFF.

This CDR3 is CASSSTASTDTQYF. The CDR3 DNA follows: TGTGCCAGCAGCTCGACAGCTAGCACAGATACGCAGTATTTT. The chain employs TRBV7-9 and TRBJ2-3, with D perhaps TRBD1 (5 bases). This CDR3 has 14 amino acids. The germline CDR1 and CDR2 sequences are SEHNR and FQNEAQ (reference sequence). V was trimmed by 4 bases and J by 0 bases, leaving 8 bases between them.

In its sample, this clone was seen once. The CDR3 protein is CASSEALRGVSYGYTF. The CDR3 DNA reads as TGTGCCAGCAGTGAAGCGCTTCGGGGGGTAAGCTATGGCTACACCTTC. V and J are TRBV6-1 and TRBJ1-2, with D possibly being TRBD1 (5 bases). CDR3 length: 16 residues. Trimming removed 0 bases from V and 4 bases from J, with 15 bases in between. Per the germline V gene, CDR1 is MNHNS and CDR2 is SASEGT.

The chain couples TRBV18 to TRBJ1-1, with D perhaps matching TRBD1 (6 bases). The CDR3 runs 18 residues. The germline gives CDR1 KGHSH, CDR2 LQKENI. V lost 3 bases and J lost 0, with 20 bases in between. The CDR3 protein is CASSPTATRGNLNTEAFF. The CDR3, as DNA: TGTGCCAGCTCACCGACAGCCACCAGGGGAAACTTGAACACTGAAGCTTTCTTT.

The chain combines TRBV6-1 with TRBJ2-3, with TRBD1 matching 7 bases. Trimming at V came to 1 base and at J to 5 bases, leaving 9 bases not matched to a gene. Per the germline V gene, CDR1 is MNHNS and CDR2 is SASEGT. This CDR3 has 16 residues. The CDR3 loop is CASSEVTGLGGDTQYF. CDR3 bases: TGTGCCAGCAGTGAAGTGACAGGGCTAGGAGGAGATACGCAGTATTTT.

CDR3 sequence: CASSDFDRAYGYTF. DNA of the CDR3: TGCGCCAGCAGTGATTTCGACAGGGCCTATGGCTACACCTTC. The chain is built from TRBV10-2 and TRBJ1-2; 7 bases align to TRBD1. CDR3 size: 14 residues. The V gene's germline CDR1 is WSHSY and CDR2 SAAADI. V shed 3 bases and J 4 bases; nucleotides not matched to a gene: 5.

The chain carries TRBV9 and TRBJ2-2; D is undetermined. The germline CDR1 and CDR2 sequences are SGDLS and YYNGEE. With 4 bases removed from V and 4 bases from J, the gap between germline ends came to 8 bases. The CDR3 is 13 residues long. For the CDR3, the DNA is TGTGCCAGCAGCAGACAACCCACCGGGGAGCTGTTTTTT. It specifies CASSRQPTGELFF.

The chain is built from TRBV5-6 and TRBJ2-1; TRBD2 matches 9 bases. The CDR3 sequence is 16 residues long. The germline V gene encodes CDR1 SGHDT and CDR2 YYEEEE. V was clipped by 4 bases and J by 5 bases; unmatched bases: 10. The chain's CDR3 is CASSQPSQRGDNEQFF. The CDR3 DNA reads TGTGCCAGCAGCCAACCGAGCCAGCGGGGGGACAATGAGCAGTTCTTC.

The genes are TRBV7-3 and TRBJ2-1; D is unresolved. Germline CDR1 and CDR2: SGHTA and FQGTGA. The CDR3 contains 13 residues. Trimming left V 5 bases short and J 4 bases short, with 9 bases between. The CDR3 reads CASSPAAYNEQFF. DNA for the CDR3: TGTGCCAGCAGCCCGGCAGCGTACAATGAGCAGTTCTTC.

This clone was seen a few times. V usage is TRBV6-1 and J usage is TRBJ1-5, with a possible D match to TRBD1 (6 bases). Trimming removed 2 bases at V and 8 bases at J, with 13 bases between. There are 14 residues in the CDR3. The germline V gene has CDR1 MNHNS and CDR2 SASEGT. CDR3 in DNA: TGTGCCAGCAGTGAATCGGGGGGCGAAGAGCCCCAGCATTTT. Translated, it gives CASSESGGEEPQHF.

This clone was seen a few times. The V call is TRBV30, the J call TRBJ1-4; TRBD1 matches 7 bases. Losses at the gene ends were 2 bases for V and 6 bases for J; bases not matched to a gene: 6. The CDR3 is 14 residues long. The germline CDR1 and CDR2 sequences are GTSNPN and SVGIG (reference sequence). CDR3 in DNA: TGTGCCTGGAGTCAGGGACAGTATGATGAAAAACTGTTTTTT. Translated: CAWSQGQYDEKLFF.

This clone was counted a few times. One end of the junction is discordant with germline, which a read error may explain. The chain combines TRBV7-9 with TRBJ1-4; the D is unclear. Germline V gene sequence: CDR1 SEHNR, CDR2 FQNEAQ (reference sequence). The CDR3 runs to 13 residues. The CDR3 DNA is TGTGCCAGCAGCTCCCCGATGGGAGGGAGTTGGATTTTT. Protein sequence: CASSSPMGGSWIF.